This entry describes one T cell receptor beta chain. Its antigen remains unknown. The data were taken from a study of CXCR3-negative and CXCR3-positive naive CD8 T cells. General study points: Relative to memory CD8+ cells, whose diversity was much lower, both naive subsets had comparably high diversity.

This CDR3 is built from 17 residues. UMI-labeled TRB cDNA libraries were prepared by 5' RACE. TCRdb processed the 5' RACE reads again and assigns one entry to each CDR3 protein, with no DNA. This sample contains 100,000 to 150,000 distinct CDR3 sequences. This sequence joins TRBV21-1 and TRBJ1-5; TCRdb reports TRBD1, a call that lacks DNA to check it against. TRBV21-1 counts as a pseudogene. This clonotype was obtained from a human donor in good health. Some clones in this sample may be carry-over from other donors' samples. The sequenced sample was naive CXCR3- CD8+ T cells from blood. Described subset: CD45RO-CCR7+CD27+CD95- naive CD8+ T cells lacking CXCR3 (TNR3-). Here the CDR3 reads CASSKAGGDWSNQPQHF.